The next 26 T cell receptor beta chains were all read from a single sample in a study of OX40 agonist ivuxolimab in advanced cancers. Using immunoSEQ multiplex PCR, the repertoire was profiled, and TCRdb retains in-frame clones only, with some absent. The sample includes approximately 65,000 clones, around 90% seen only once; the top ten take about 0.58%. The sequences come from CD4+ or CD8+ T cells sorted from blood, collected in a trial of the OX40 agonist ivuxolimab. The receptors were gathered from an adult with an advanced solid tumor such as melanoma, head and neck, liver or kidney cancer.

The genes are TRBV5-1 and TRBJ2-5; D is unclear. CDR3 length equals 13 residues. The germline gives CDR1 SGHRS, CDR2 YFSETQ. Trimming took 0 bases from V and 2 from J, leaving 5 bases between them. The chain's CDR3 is CASSLVQQETQYF. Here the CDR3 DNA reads TGCGCCAGCAGCTTGGTTCAACAAGAGACCCAGTACTTC.

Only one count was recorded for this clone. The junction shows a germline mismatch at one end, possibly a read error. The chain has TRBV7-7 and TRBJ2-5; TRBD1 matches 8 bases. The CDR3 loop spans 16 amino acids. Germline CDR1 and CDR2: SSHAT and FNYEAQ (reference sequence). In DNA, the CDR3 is TGTGCTAGCAGCTTAGGCCTCACAGGGGGAACAGGGACCCAGTACTTC. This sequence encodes CASSLGLTGGTGTQYF.

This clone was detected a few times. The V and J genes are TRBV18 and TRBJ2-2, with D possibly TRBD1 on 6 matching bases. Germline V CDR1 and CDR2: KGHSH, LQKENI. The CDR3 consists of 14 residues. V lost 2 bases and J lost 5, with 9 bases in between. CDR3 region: CASSPGQLTGELFF. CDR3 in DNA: TGTGCCAGCTCACCAGGACAGTTGACCGGGGAGCTGTTTTTT.

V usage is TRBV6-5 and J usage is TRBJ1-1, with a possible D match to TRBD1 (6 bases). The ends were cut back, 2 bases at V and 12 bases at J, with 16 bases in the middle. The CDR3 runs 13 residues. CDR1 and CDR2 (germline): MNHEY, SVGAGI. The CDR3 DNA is TGTGCCAGCAGTTACCCGGACAGCCAGATCCCTTTCTTT. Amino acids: CASSYPDSQIPFF.

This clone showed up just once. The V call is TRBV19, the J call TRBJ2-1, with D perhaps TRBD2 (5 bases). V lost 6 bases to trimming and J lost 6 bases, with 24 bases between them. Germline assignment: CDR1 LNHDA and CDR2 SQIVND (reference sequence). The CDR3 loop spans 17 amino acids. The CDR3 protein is CASRRDGDPGLSNEQFF. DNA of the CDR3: TGTGCCAGTAGACGGGATGGGGATCCGGGTTTGAGCAATGAGCAGTTCTTC.

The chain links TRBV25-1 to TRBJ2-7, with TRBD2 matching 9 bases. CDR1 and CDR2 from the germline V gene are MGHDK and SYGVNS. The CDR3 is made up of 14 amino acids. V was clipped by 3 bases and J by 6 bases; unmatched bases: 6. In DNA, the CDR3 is TGTGCCAGCAGTGACCCTAGCGGGGCGTCCGAGCAGTACTTC. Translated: CASSDPSGASEQYF.

CDR3 residues: CACRGASSYEQYF. DNA for the CDR3: TGTGCCTGTCGGGGGGCTAGCTCCTACGAGCAGTACTTC. This chain connects TRBV30 to TRBJ2-7; the D gene is possibly TRBD2 (7 bases). Deletions cut 6 bases from V and 0 bases from J, with 12 bases between. Germline loops: CDR1 GTSNPN, CDR2 SVGIG (reference sequence). This CDR3 contains 13 residues.

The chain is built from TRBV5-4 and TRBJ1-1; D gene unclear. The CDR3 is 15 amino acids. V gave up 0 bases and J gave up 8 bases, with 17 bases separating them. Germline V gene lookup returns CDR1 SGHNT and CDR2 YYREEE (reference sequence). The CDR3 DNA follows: TGTGCCAGCAGCTTGGCTCAGAACCACGATGGGGAAGCTTTCTTT. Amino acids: CASSLAQNHDGEAFF.

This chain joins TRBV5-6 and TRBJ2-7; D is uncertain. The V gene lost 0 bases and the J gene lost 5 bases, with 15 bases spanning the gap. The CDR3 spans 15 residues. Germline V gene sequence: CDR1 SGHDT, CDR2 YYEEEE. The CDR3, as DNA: TGTGCCAGCAGCTTGGTGGGTCCTCCAAGGAACGAGCAGTACTTC. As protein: CASSLVGPPRNEQYF.

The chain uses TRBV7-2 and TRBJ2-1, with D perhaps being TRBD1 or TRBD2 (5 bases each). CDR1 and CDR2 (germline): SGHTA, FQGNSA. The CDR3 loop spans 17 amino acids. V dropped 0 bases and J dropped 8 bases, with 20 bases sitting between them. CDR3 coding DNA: TGTGCCAGCAGCTTAGCCGACAGAGGGAGTTGGTTCGATGAGCAGTTCTTC. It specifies CASSLADRGSWFDEQFF. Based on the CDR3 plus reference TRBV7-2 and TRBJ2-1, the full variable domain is GAGVSQSPSNKVTEKGKDVELRCDPISGHTALYWYRQSLGQGLEFLIYFQGNSAPDKSGLPSDRFSAERTGGSVSTLTIQRTQQEDSAVYLCASSLADRGSWFDEQFFGPGTRLTVL.

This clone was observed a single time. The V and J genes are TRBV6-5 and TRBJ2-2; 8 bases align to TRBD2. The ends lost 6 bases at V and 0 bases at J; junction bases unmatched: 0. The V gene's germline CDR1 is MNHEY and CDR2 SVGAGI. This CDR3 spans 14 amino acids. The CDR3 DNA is TGTGCCAGCAGACTAGCGGCGAACACCGGGGAGCTGTTTTTT. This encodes CASRLAANTGELFF.

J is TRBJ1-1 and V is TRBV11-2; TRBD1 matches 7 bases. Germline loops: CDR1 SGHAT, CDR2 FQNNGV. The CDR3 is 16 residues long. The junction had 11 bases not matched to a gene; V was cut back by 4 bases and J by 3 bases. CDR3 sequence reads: CASSSVNLDRHTEAFF. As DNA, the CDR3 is TGTGCCAGCAGCTCGGTTAATCTGGACAGGCACACTGAAGCTTTCTTT.

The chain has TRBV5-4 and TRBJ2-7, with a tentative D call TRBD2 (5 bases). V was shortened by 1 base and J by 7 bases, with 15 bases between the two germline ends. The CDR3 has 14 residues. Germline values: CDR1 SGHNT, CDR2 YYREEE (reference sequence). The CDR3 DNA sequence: TGTGCCAGCAGCTTGTGGAGCGGCTCCGGGGAGCAGTACTTC. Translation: CASSLWSGSGEQYF.

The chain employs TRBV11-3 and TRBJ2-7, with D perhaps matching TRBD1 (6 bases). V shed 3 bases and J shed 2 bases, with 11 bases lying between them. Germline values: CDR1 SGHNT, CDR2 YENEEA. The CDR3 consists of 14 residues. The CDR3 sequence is CASSLVQGPYEQYF. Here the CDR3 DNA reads TGTGCCAGCAGCTTGGTACAGGGACCCTACGAGCAGTACTTC.

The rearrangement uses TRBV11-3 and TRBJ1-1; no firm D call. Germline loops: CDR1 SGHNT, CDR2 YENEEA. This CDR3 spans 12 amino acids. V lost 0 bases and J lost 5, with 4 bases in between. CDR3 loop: CASSLERTEAFF. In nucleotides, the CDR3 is TGTGCCAGCAGCTTAGAACGGACTGAAGCTTTCTTT. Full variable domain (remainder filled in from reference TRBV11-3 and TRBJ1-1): EAGVVQSPRYKIIEKKQPVAFWCNPISGHNTLYWYLQNLGQGPELLIRYENEEAVDDSQLPKDRFSAERLKGVDSTLKIQPAELGDSAVYLCASSLERTEAFFGQGTRLTVV.

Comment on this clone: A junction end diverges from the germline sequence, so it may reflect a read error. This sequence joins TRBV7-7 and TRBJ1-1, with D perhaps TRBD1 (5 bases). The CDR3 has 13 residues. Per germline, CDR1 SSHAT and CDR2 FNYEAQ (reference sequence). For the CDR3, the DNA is TGTGCTAGCAGCTTATCGGGGGACACTGAAGCTTTCTTT. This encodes CASSLSGDTEAFF. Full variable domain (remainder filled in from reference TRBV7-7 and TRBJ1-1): GAGVSQSPRYKVTKRGQDVTLRCDPISSHATLYWYQQALGQGPEFLTYFNYEAQPDKSGLPSDRFSAERPEGSISTLTIQRTEQRDSAMYRCASSLSGDTEAFFGQGTRLTVV.

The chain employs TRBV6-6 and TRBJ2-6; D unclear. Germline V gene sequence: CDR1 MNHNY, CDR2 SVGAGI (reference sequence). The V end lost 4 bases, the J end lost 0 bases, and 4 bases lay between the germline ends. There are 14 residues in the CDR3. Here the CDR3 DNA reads TGTGCCAGCAGTTTTAGCTCTGGGGCCAACGTCCTGACTTTC. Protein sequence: CASSFSSGANVLTF.

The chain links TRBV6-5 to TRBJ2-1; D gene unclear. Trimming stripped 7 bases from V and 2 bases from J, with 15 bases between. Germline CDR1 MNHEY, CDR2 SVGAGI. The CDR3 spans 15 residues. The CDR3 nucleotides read TGTGCCAGCACCTCTGCCGGACGCCCCTACAATGAGCAGTTCTTC. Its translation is CASTSAGRPYNEQFF.

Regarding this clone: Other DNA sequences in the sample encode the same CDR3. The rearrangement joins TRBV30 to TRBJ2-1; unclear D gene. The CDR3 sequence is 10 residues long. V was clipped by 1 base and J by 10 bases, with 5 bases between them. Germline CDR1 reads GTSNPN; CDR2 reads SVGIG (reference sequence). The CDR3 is CAWSAGEQFF. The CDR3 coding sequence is TGTGCCTGGAGTGCTGGAGAGCAGTTCTTC.

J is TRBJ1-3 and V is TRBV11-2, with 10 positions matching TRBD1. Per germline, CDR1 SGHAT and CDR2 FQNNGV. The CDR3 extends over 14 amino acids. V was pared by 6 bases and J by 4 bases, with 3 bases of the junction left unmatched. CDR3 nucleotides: TGTGCCAGCAGGGGACAGGGGAACGGAAACACCATATATTTT. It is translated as CASRGQGNGNTIYF.

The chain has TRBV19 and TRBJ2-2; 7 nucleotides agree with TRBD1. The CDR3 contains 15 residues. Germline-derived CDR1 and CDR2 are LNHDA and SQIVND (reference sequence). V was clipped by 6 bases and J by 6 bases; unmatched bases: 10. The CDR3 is CASRNIDRAAGELFF. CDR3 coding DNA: TGTGCCAGTAGAAATATCGACAGGGCTGCCGGGGAGCTGTTTTTT.

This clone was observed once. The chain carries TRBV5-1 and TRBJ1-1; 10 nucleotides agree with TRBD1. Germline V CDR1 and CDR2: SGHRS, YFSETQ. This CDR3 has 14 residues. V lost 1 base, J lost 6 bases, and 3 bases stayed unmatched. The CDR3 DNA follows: TGCGCCAGCAGCTTGAAGACAGGGGGCTCTGAAGCTTTCTTT. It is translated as CASSLKTGGSEAFF.

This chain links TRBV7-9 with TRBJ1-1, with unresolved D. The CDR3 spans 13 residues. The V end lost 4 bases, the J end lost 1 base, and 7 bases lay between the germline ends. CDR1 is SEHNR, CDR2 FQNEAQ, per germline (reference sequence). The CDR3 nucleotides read TGTGCCAGCAGCTCCCCGGAGAACACTGAAGCTTTCTTT. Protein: CASSSPENTEAFF.

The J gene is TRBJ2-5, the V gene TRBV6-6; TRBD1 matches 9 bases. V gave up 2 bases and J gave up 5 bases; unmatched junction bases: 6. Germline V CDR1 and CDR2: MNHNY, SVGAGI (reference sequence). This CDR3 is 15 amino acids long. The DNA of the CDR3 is TGTGCCAGCAGTTACCCCCAGGGGACAGGGGAGACCCAGTACTTC. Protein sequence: CASSYPQGTGETQYF.

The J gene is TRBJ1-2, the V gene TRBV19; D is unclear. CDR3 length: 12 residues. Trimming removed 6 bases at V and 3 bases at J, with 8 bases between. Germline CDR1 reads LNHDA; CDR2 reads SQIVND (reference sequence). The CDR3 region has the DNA TGTGCCAGTAGGGCAGGAGACTATGGCTACACCTTC. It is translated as CASRAGDYGYTF.

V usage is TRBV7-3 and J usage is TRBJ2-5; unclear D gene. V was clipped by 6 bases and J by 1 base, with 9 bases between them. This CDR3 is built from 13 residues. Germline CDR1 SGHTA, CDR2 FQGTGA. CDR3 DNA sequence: TGTGCCAGCAGTGAAATTTTCCAAGAGACCCAGTACTTC. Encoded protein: CASSEIFQETQYF.